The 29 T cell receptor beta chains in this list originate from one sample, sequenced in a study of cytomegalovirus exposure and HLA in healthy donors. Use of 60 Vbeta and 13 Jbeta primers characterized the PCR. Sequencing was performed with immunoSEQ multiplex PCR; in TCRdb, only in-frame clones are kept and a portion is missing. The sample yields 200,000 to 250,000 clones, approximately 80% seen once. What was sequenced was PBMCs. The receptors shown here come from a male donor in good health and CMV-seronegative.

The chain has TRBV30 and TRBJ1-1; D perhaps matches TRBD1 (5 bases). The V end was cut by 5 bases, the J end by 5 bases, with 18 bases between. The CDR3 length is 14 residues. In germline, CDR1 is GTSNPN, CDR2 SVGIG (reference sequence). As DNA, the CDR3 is TGTGCCTGGGGTAGGTTGCGGGGGGGGACTGAAGCTTTCTTT. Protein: CAWGRLRGGTEAFF. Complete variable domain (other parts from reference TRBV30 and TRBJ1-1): SQTIHQWPATLVQPVGSPLSLECTVEGTSNPNLYWYRQAAGRGLQLLFYSVGIGQISSEVPQNLSASRPQDRQFILSSKKLLLSDSGFYLCAWGRLRGGTEAFFGQGTRLTVV.

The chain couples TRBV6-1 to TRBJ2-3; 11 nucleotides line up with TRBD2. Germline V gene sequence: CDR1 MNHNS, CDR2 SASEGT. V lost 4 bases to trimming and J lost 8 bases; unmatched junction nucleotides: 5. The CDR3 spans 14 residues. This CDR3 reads CASSVTSGEGTQYF. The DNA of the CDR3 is TGTGCCAGCAGTGTGACTAGCGGGGAAGGTACGCAGTATTTT.

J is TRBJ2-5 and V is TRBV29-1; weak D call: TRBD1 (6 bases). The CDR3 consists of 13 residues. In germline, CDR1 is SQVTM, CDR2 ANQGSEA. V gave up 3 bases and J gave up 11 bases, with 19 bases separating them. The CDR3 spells CSVEDSEHGEQYF. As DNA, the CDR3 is TGCAGCGTTGAGGACAGTGAACACGGGGAGCAGTACTTC. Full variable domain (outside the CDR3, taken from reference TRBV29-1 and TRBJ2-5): SAVISQKPSRDICQRGTSLTIQCQVDSQVTMMFWYRQQPGQSLTLIATANQGSEATYESGFVIDKFPISRPNLTFSTLTVSNMSPEDSSIYLCSVEDSEHGEQYFGPGTRLLVL.

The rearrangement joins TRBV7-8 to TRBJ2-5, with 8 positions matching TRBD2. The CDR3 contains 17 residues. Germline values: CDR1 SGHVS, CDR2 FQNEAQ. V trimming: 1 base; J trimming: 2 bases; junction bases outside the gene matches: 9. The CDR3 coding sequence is TGTGCCAGCAGCTTAGAATACGCGGGAGGCCGACAAGAGACCCAGTACTTC. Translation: CASSLEYAGGRQETQYF.

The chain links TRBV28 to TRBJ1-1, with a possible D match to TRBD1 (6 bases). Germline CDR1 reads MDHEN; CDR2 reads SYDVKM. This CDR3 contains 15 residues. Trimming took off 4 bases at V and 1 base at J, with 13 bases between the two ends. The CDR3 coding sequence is TGTGCCAGCAGTTCACAGGGAGCAGGGAACACTGAAGCTTTCTTT. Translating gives CASSSQGAGNTEAFF.

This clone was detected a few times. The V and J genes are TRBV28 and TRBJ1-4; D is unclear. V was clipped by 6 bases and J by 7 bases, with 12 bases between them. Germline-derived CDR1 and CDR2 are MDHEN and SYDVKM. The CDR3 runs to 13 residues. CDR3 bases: TGTGCCAGCAGAAACTCTGCCGGTGAAAAACTGTTTTTT. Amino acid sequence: CASRNSAGEKLFF.

The chain's CDR3 is CASSLVVGTGDYNEQFF. CDR3 coding DNA: TGTGCCAGCAGCTTAGTGGTAGGGACAGGAGACTACAATGAGCAGTTCTTC. J is TRBJ2-1 and V is TRBV11-3; 8 bases match TRBD1. Germline-derived CDR1 and CDR2 are SGHNT and YENEEA. The CDR3 has 17 residues. V lost 1 base to trimming and J lost 3 bases; unmatched junction nucleotides: 8. Looking up the rest from reference TRBV11-3 and TRBJ2-1 gives the full variable domain: EAGVVQSPRYKIIEKKQPVAFWCNPISGHNTLYWYLQNLGQGPELLIRYENEEAVDDSQLPKDRFSAERLKGVDSTLKIQPAELGDSAVYLCASSLVVGTGDYNEQFFGPGTRLTVL.

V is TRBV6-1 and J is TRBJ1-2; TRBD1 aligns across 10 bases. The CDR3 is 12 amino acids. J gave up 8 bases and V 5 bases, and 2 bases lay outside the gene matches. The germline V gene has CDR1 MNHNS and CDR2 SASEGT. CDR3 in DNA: TGTGCCAGCAGTTTGACAGGGGGCGGCTACACCTTC. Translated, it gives CASSLTGGGYTF.

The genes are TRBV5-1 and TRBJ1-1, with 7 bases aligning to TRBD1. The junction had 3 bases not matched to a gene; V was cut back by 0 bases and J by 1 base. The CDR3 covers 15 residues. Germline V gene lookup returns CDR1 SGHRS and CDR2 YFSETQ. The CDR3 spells CASSLAGQTNTEAFF. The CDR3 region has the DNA TGCGCCAGCAGCTTGGCGGGACAGACGAACACTGAAGCTTTCTTT. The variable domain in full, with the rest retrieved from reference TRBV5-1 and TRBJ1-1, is KAGVTQTPRYLIKTRGQQVTLSCSPISGHRSVSWYQQTPGQGLQFLFEYFSETQRNKGNFPGRFSGRQFSNSRSEMNVSTLELGDSALYLCASSLAGQTNTEAFFGQGTRLTVV.

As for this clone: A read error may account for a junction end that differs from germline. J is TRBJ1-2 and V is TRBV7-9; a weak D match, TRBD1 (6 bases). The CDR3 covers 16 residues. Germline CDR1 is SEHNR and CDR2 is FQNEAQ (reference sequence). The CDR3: CSSSRSGVWVNYGYTF. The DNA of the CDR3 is TGTTCCAGCAGCCGATCAGGGGTCTGGGTTAACTATGGCTACACCTTC. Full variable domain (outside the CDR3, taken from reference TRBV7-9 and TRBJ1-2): DTGVSQNPRHKITKRGQNVTFRCDPISEHNRLYWYRQTLGQGPEFLTYFQNEAQLEKSRLLSDRFSAERPKGSFSTLEIQRTEQGDSAMYLCSSSRSGVWVNYGYTFGSGTRLTVV.

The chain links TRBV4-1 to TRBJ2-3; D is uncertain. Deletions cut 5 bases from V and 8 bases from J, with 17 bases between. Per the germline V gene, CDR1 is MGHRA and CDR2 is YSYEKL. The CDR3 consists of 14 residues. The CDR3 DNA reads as TGCGCCAGCAGCTCGGGTAGACTCCTCCCTACGCAGTATTTT. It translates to CASSSGRLLPTQYF.

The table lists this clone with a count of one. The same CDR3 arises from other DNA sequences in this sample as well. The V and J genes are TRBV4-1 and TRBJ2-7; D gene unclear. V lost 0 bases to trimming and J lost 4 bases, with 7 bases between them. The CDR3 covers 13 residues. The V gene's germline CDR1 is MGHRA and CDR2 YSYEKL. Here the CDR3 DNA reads TGCGCCAGCAGCCAAGATCGCGGTTACGAGCAGTACTTC. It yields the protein CASSQDRGYEQYF.

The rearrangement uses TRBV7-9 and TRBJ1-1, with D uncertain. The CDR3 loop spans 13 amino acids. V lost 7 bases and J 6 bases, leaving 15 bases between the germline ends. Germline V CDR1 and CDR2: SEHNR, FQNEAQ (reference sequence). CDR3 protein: CASTIGGFAEAFF. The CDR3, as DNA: TGTGCCAGCACCATCGGCGGTTTTGCTGAAGCTTTCTTT.

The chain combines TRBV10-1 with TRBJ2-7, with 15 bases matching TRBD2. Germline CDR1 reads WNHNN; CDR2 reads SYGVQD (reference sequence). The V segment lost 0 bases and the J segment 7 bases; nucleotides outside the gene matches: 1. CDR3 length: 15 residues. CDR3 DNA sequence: TGCGCCAGCAGTGAGTCGGGACTAGCGGGAGGTGAGCAGTACTTC. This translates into CASSESGLAGGEQYF.

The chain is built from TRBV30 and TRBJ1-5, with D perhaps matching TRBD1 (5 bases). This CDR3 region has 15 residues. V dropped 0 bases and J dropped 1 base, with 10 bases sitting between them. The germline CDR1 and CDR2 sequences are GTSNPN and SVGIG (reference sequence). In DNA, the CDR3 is TGTGCCTGGAGTGTACGGGGGGGGAGCAATCAGCCCCAGCATTTT. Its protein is CAWSVRGGSNQPQHF. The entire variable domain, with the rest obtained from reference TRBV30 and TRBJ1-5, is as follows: SQTIHQWPATLVQPVGSPLSLECTVEGTSNPNLYWYRQAAGRGLQLLFYSVGIGQISSEVPQNLSASRPQDRQFILSSKKLLLSDSGFYLCAWSVRGGSNQPQHFGDGTRLSIL.

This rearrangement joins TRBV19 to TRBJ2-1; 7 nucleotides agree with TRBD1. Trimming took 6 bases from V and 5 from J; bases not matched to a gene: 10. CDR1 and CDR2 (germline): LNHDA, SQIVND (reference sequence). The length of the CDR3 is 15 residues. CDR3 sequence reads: CASRVRRDSHNEQFF. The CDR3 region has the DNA TGTGCCAGTAGAGTAAGACGGGACAGCCACAATGAGCAGTTCTTC.

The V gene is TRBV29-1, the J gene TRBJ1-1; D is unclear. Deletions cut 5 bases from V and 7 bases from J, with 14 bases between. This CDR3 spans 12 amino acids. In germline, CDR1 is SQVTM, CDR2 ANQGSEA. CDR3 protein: CSVLRGTDEAFF. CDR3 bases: TGCAGCGTTTTAAGAGGAACTGATGAAGCTTTCTTT. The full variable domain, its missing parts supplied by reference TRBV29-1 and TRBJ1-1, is SAVISQKPSRDICQRGTSLTIQCQVDSQVTMMFWYRQQPGQSLTLIATANQGSEATYESGFVIDKFPISRPNLTFSTLTVSNMSPEDSSIYLCSVLRGTDEAFFGQGTRLTVV.

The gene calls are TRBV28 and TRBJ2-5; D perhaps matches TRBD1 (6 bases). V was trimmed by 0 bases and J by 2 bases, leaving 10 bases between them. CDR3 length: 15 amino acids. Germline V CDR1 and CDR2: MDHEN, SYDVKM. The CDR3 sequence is CASSLWPGVQETQYF. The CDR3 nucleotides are TGTGCCAGCAGTTTATGGCCAGGGGTTCAAGAGACCCAGTACTTC.

CDR3 sequence reads: CASSQGRSSGNTIYF. The CDR3 DNA follows: TGTGCCAGCAGTCAGGGAAGAAGCTCTGGAAACACCATATATTTT. The V gene is TRBV28, the J gene TRBJ1-3; maybe TRBD1 (5 bases). Trimming removed 5 bases from V and 0 bases from J, with 11 bases in between. Germline V gene data show CDR1 as MDHEN and CDR2 as SYDVKM. The CDR3 contains 15 residues.

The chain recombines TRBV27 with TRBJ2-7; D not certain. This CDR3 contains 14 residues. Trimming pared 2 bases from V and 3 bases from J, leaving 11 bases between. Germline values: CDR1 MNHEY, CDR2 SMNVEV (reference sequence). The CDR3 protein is CASSLEMSGYEQYF. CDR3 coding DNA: TGTGCCAGCAGTTTAGAGATGAGTGGCTACGAGCAGTACTTC.

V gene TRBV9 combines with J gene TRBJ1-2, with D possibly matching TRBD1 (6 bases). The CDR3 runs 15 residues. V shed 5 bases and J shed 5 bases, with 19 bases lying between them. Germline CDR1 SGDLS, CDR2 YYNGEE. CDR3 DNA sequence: TGTGCCAGCAGTTATGACACAGGGTTGACATATGGCTACACCTTC. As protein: CASSYDTGLTYGYTF.

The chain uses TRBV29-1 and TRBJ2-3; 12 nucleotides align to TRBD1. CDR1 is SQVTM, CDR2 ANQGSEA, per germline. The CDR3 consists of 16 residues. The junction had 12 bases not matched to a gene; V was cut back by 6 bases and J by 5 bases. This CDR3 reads CSVYRPGQGAIDTQYF. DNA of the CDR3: TGCAGCGTGTATCGACCGGGACAGGGGGCTATAGATACGCAGTATTTT.

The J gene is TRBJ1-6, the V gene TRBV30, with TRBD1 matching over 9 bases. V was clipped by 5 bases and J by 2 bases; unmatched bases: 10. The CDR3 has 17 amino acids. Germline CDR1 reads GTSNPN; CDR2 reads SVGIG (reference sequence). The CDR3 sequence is CAWAIRTGDPYNSPLHF. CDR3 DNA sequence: TGTGCCTGGGCTATAAGGACAGGGGATCCCTATAATTCACCCCTCCACTTT.

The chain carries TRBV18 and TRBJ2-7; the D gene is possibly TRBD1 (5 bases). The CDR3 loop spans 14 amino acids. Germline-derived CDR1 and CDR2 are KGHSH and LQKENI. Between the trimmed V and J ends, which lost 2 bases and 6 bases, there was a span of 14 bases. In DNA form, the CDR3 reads TGTGCCAGCTCACCATACCAGGGCGCAGGCGAGCAGTACTTC. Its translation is CASSPYQGAGEQYF.

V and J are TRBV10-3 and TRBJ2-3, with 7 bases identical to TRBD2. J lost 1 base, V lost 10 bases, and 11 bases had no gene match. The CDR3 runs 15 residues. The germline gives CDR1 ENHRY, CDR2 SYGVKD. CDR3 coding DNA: TGTGCCAGCACTCCTTTGGCGGGGGGCACAGATACGCAGTATTTT. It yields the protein CASTPLAGGTDTQYF.

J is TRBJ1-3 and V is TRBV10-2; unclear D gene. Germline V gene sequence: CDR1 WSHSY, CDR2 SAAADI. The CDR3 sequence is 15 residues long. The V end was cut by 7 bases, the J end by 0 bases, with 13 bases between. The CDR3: CASTPGGGSGNTIYF. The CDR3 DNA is TGCGCCAGCACCCCCGGCGGAGGCTCTGGAAACACCATATATTTT.

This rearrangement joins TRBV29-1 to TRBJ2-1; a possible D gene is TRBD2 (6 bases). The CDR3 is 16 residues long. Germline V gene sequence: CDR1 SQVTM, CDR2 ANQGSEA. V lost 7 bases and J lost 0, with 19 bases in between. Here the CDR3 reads CSGQLTGLVSYNEQFF. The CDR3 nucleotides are TGCAGCGGCCAGCTTACGGGACTCGTCTCCTACAATGAGCAGTTCTTC.

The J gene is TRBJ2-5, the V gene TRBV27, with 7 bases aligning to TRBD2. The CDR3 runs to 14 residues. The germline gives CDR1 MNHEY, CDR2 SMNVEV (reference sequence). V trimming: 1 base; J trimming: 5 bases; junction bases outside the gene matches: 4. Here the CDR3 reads CASSLLAGRETQYF. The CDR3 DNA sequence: TGTGCCAGCAGTTTATTGGCCGGGAGGGAGACCCAGTACTTC.

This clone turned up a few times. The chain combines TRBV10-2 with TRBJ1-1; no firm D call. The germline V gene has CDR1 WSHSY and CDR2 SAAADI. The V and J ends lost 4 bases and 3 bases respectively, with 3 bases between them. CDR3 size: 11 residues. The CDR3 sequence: CASSADTEAFF. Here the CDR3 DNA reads TGCGCCAGCAGTGCGGACACTGAAGCTTTCTTT.